Below are 10 T cell receptor beta chains sequenced from a single sample in a study of cytomegalovirus exposure and HLA in healthy donors. PCR amplification relied on 60 Vbeta primers (plus 13 Jbeta primers). Only in-frame clones appear in the TCRdb table, and some are missing; sequencing was by immunoSEQ multiplex PCR. The table lists 200,000 to 250,000 clones, 85% to 90% of them singletons. The sample was PBMCs. The source of these receptors is a human donor in good health.

The rearrangement uses TRBV2 and TRBJ1-2, with a weak D call TRBD1 (6 bases). Deletions cut 1 base from V and 10 bases from J, with 16 bases between. Germline V gene sequence: CDR1 SNHLY, CDR2 FYNNEI. CDR3 length equals 14 residues. CDR3 in DNA: TGTGCCAGCAGTGAAGGGCAGGGGAAAGGAGCCTACACCTTC. Translation: CASSEGQGKGAYTF.

The V and J genes are TRBV5-4 and TRBJ2-1; 9 bases are shared with TRBD2. Germline CDR1 is SGHNT and CDR2 is YYREEE (reference sequence). The CDR3 has 16 amino acids. J lost 6 bases, V lost 0 bases, and 7 bases had no gene match. The CDR3 coding sequence is TGTGCCAGCAGCTTGGCTAGCGGGGCCGTCGTCAATGAGCAGTTCTTC. It yields the protein CASSLASGAVVNEQFF.

V usage is TRBV5-1 and J usage is TRBJ2-5, with 13 bases matching TRBD2. Germline CDR1 and CDR2: SGHRS and YFSETQ. V dropped 0 bases and J dropped 5; count of bases not matched to a gene: 4. The CDR3 runs 16 residues. CDR3 region: CASSLGLAGGTETQYF. The CDR3 DNA is TGCGCCAGCAGCTTGGGACTAGCGGGAGGAACGGAGACCCAGTACTTC. Full variable domain (rest looked up from reference TRBV5-1 and TRBJ2-5): KAGVTQTPRYLIKTRGQQVTLSCSPISGHRSVSWYQQTPGQGLQFLFEYFSETQRNKGNFPGRFSGRQFSNSRSEMNVSTLELGDSALYLCASSLGLAGGTETQYFGPGTRLLVL.

The J gene is TRBJ1-2, the V gene TRBV14, with 8 positions matching TRBD1. CDR3 size: 18 residues. J gave up 5 bases and V 1 base, and 15 bases lay outside the gene matches. CDR1 is SGHDN, CDR2 FVKESK, per germline. DNA for the CDR3: TGTGCCAGCAGCCAAGGGAGGCAGGGGGCTTTATCCCGATATGGCTACACCTTC. Translated: CASSQGRQGALSRYGYTF.

In this sample, this clone turned up once. The chain joins TRBV27 to TRBJ2-7; 9 bases line up with TRBD1. CDR3 length equals 15 residues. Germline CDR1 and CDR2: MNHEY and SMNVEV (reference sequence). V shed 4 bases and J 1 base; nucleotides not matched to a gene: 5. CDR3 protein: CASSSAGTGSYEQYF. CDR3 in DNA: TGTGCCAGCAGTTCTGCCGGGACAGGGTCCTACGAGCAGTACTTC.

This chain joins TRBV4-3 and TRBJ2-7, with TRBD1 as a possible D gene (5 bases). The V and J ends lost 0 bases and 0 bases respectively, with 18 bases between them. Germline loops: CDR1 LGHNA, CDR2 YSLEER. The CDR3 consists of 18 residues. CDR3: CASSQDPQTETDSYEQYF. CDR3 DNA: TGCGCCAGCAGCCAAGATCCCCAAACTGAGACAGACTCCTACGAGCAGTACTTC.

The rearrangement uses TRBV6-5 and TRBJ2-5, with a tentative D call TRBD1 (6 bases). Germline loops: CDR1 MNHEY, CDR2 SVGAGI. CDR3 size: 15 residues. V lost 2 bases to trimming and J lost 2 bases, with 12 bases between them. The CDR3 nucleotides are TGTGCCAGCAGTTACGACAGGATTTCACAAGAGACCCAGTACTTC. This gives the protein CASSYDRISQETQYF.

The chain couples TRBV7-8 to TRBJ2-3, with D perhaps matching TRBD2 (6 bases). The V gene's germline CDR1 is SGHVS and CDR2 FQNEAQ. The CDR3 has 16 amino acids. The ends were cut back, 5 bases at V and 4 bases at J, with 19 bases in the middle. The CDR3 DNA reads as TGTGCCAGCAGCCTATTGACGGGAGCTTCCGCAGATACGCAGTATTTT. Amino acids: CASSLLTGASADTQYF.

J is TRBJ1-5 and V is TRBV7-9; the D gene is possibly TRBD1 (5 bases). V lost 2 bases to trimming and J lost 10 bases, with 18 bases between them. Germline V CDR1 and CDR2: SEHNR, FQNEAQ (reference sequence). CDR3 length equals 15 residues. CDR3 amino acids: CASSLYGRAENPQHF. In DNA form, the CDR3 reads TGTGCCAGCAGCTTATACGGCAGGGCGGAGAATCCCCAGCATTTT.

This chain connects TRBV2 to TRBJ2-7; a weak D match, TRBD2 (5 bases). CDR1 and CDR2 from the germline V gene are SNHLY and FYNNEI. Trimming pared 6 bases from V and 4 bases from J, leaving 19 bases between. CDR3 length equals 15 residues. The CDR3 here is CASSGSGIPAYEQYF. The CDR3 DNA reads as TGTGCCAGCAGCGGATCGGGAATCCCCGCATACGAGCAGTACTTC.